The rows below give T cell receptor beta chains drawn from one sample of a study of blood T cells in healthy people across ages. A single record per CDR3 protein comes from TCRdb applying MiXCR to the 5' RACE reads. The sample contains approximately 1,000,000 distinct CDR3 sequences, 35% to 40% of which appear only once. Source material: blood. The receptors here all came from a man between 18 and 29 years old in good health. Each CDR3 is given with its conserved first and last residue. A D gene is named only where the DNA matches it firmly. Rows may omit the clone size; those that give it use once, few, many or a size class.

CDR3: CASSLGLQQGLKAADTQYF
DNA: TGTGCCAGCAGCTTAGGTCTCCAACAGGGCCTAAAAGCGGCGGATACGCAGTATTTT
J: TRBJ2-3
size: few
D: .
V: TRBV11-2

CDR3: CASSQSVASTTDTQYF
DNA: TGCGCCAGCAGCCAAAGCGTAGCGAGTACCACAGATACGCAGTATTTT
J: TRBJ2-3
size: many
D: .
V: TRBV4-3

CDR3: CASSPDRAQFPRSYEQYF
DNA: TGTGCCAGCAGTCCTGACAGGGCCCAATTTCCGCGCTCCTACGAGCAGTACTTC
J: TRBJ2-7
size: .
D: TRBD1
V: TRBV12-3/TRBV12-4

CDR3: CASSVQGAKTQYF
DNA: TGTGCCAGCAGTGTTCAGGGGGCAAAGACCCAGTACTTC
J: TRBJ2-5
size: .
D: TRBD1
V: TRBV28

CDR3: CASSPQHSNQPQHF
DNA: TGTGCCAGCAGCCCCCAACATAGCAATCAGCCCCAGCATTTT
J: TRBJ1-5
size: few
D: .
V: TRBV3-1

CDR3: CASSLGVSDGYTF
DNA: TGTGCCAGCAGCTTAGGAGTTTCGGATGGCTACACCTTC
J: TRBJ1-2
size: .
D: .
V: TRBV7-2

CDR3: CASSTIGTQYF
DNA: TGTGCCAGCAGCACGATCGGTACGCAGTATTTT
J: TRBJ2-3
size: .
D: .
V: TRBV7-2

CDR3: CASILNRAPVLPNTGELFF
DNA: TGTGCCAGCATCCTAAACCGGGCTCCCGTCCTCCCGAACACCGGGGAGCTGTTTTTT
J: TRBJ2-2
size: .
D: .
V: TRBV5-6

CDR3: CASSVDSRSYEQYF
DNA: TGTGCCAGCAGTGTGGACTCACGCTCCTACGAGCAGTACTTC
J: TRBJ2-7
size: few
D: .
V: TRBV6-1

CDR3: CASSQVAGSRETQYF
DNA: TGCGCCAGCAGCCAAGTAGCGGGGAGCCGAGAGACCCAGTACTTC
J: TRBJ2-5
size: few
D: TRBD2
V: TRBV4-1

CDR3: CASSRPEVGNTEAFF
DNA: TGTGCCAGCAGCCGTCCGGAGGTGGGGAACACTGAAGCTTTCTTT
J: TRBJ1-1
size: .
D: .
V: TRBV7-9

CDR3: CASSLDEQFF
DNA: TGTGCCAGCAGCTTAGATGAGCAGTTCTTC
J: TRBJ2-1
size: .
D: .
V: TRBV7-9

CDR3: CASSQDRRLNTEAFF
DNA: TGCGCCAGCAGCCAAGATCGCAGGCTGAACACTGAAGCTTTCTTT
J: TRBJ1-1
size: .
D: .
V: TRBV4-3

CDR3: CSALKTGVLEAFF
DNA: TGCAGTGCCCTTAAAACAGGGGTCCTTGAAGCTTTCTTT
J: TRBJ1-1
size: .
D: TRBD1
V: TRBV20-1

CDR3: CSAPESERGTDTQYF
DNA: TGCAGTGCTCCCGAAAGTGAGCGGGGGACAGATACGCAGTATTTT
J: TRBJ2-3
size: .
D: TRBD2
V: TRBV20-1

CDR3: CASSQASGTGSGYTF
DNA: TGTGCCAGCAGCCAAGCTTCTGGGACAGGGAGCGGCTACACCTTC
J: TRBJ1-2
size: .
D: TRBD1
V: TRBV4-2

CDR3: CAISESRGDYEQYF
DNA: TGTGCCATCAGTGAGTCAAGAGGGGACTACGAGCAGTACTTC
J: TRBJ2-7
size: few
D: .
V: TRBV10-3

CDR3: CAWRHGDRTYEQYF
DNA: TGTGCCTGGAGGCATGGTGACAGGACCTACGAGCAGTACTTC
J: TRBJ2-7
size: .
D: .
V: TRBV30

CDR3: CASSPTGTSGYNEQFF
DNA: TGTGCCAGCAGTCCGACCGGGACTAGCGGTTACAATGAGCAGTTCTTC
J: TRBJ2-1
size: many
D: TRBD2
V: TRBV12-3/TRBV12-4

CDR3: CSVKTDYGYTF
DNA: TGCAGCGTAAAGACAGACTATGGCTACACCTTC
J: TRBJ1-2
size: many
D: .
V: TRBV29-1

CDR3: CASSYSLTEAFF
DNA: TGTGCCAGCAGTTATTCCCTGACTGAAGCTTTCTTT
J: TRBJ1-1
size: .
D: .
V: TRBV6-6

CDR3: CSARDGFGGEKGNEQYF
DNA: TGCAGTGCTAGAGATGGGTTCGGCGGGGAAAAGGGCAACGAGCAGTACTTC
J: TRBJ2-7
size: .
D: .
V: TRBV20-1

CDR3: CASSQGNGPYEQYF
DNA: TGTGCCAGCAGCCAAGGGAATGGTCCGTACGAGCAGTACTTC
J: TRBJ2-7
size: many
D: .
V: TRBV3-1

CDR3: CASSYRWDLNTEAFF
DNA: TGTGCCAGCAGTTACCGGTGGGACCTGAACACTGAAGCTTTCTTT
J: TRBJ1-1
size: .
D: .
V: TRBV6-5

CDR3: CASSLEGAALIYGYTF
DNA: TGTGCCAGCAGCTTAGAGGGGGCAGCTTTAATCTATGGCTACACCTTC
J: TRBJ1-2
size: .
D: TRBD1
V: TRBV7-9

CDR3: CAWSKGIHEQYF
DNA: TGTGCCTGGAGTAAGGGTATACACGAGCAGTACTTC
J: TRBJ2-7
size: .
D: .
V: TRBV30